Presented here are 9 T cell receptor beta chains from one specimen sequenced in a study of shared clonotypes between healthy human individuals. Clones were sequenced by immunoSEQ multiplex PCR, and TCRdb holds only the in-frame ones, with some missing. The profile shows roughly 2,500,000 clones, approximately 94% of them singletons. The sequenced sample consisted of naive CD4+ T cells from PBMCs. Subset: CD45RA+ positively selected. The receptors stem from a man aged 18 to 30 in good health. Some clones in this sample may be carry-over from other donors' samples.

The gene calls are TRBV5-1 and TRBJ2-7, with D tentatively TRBD2 (6 bases). Germline CDR1 is SGHRS and CDR2 is YFSETQ. The ends were cut back, 4 bases at V and 4 bases at J, with 18 bases in the middle. The CDR3 runs 15 residues. Written as DNA, the CDR3 is TGCGCCAGCAGCCCCTCGACCGTCCGGGGGTACGAGCAGTACTTC. This gives the protein CASSPSTVRGYEQYF.

This clone was seen a single time. The rearrangement uses TRBV7-3 and TRBJ2-2, with a possible D match to TRBD2 (5 bases). CDR1 SGHTA and CDR2 FQGTGA come from the germline V gene. The CDR3 has 14 residues. Trimming took off 1 base at V and 7 bases at J, with 10 bases between the two ends. The CDR3 bases are TGTGCCAGCAGCTTAATAGGACGGGGCGGGGAGCTGTTTTTT. It specifies CASSLIGRGGELFF.

The gene calls are TRBV10-2 and TRBJ1-2, with D tentatively TRBD1 (5 bases). This CDR3 has 15 residues. Germline CDR1 WSHSY, CDR2 SAAADI. Trimming pared 0 bases from V and 8 bases from J, leaving 16 bases between. The CDR3 coding sequence is TGCGCCAGCAGTGAGTCGATGCTAGGGGTTGGCGGCTACACCTTC. Protein product: CASSESMLGVGGYTF.

This clone has just one count. The CDR3 here is CASTRGTLNTEAFF. CDR3 DNA: TGTGCCAGCACCCGAGGGACACTTAACACTGAAGCTTTCTTT. This sequence joins TRBV5-6 and TRBJ1-1; D is possibly TRBD1 (6 bases). Between the trimmed V and J ends, which lost 6 bases and 2 bases, there was a span of 14 bases. The germline V gene encodes CDR1 SGHDT and CDR2 YYEEEE. The CDR3 runs to 14 residues.

This sequence joins TRBV5-1 and TRBJ2-7; 7 nucleotides agree with TRBD1. Germline V gene data show CDR1 as SGHRS and CDR2 as YFSETQ. The trim removed 1 base at V and 3 bases at J, leaving 16 bases unmatched. The CDR3 spans 18 residues. The CDR3 DNA follows: TGCGCCAGCAGCTTGCCAGACCCCCCTCTGGACAGGAGCTACGAGCAGTACTTC. Protein: CASSLPDPPLDRSYEQYF.

V gene TRBV29-1 combines with J gene TRBJ2-2, with no clear D. CDR3 size: 14 residues. Trimming stripped 5 bases from V and 7 bases from J, with 17 bases between. Germline-derived CDR1 and CDR2 are SQVTM and ANQGSEA. The CDR3 sequence is CSVTGSALGGELFF. CDR3 sequence (DNA): TGCAGCGTTACGGGCTCCGCTCTGGGCGGGGAGCTGTTTTTT.

V gene TRBV5-1 combines with J gene TRBJ2-7; D is tentatively TRBD1 or TRBD2 (5 bases each). This CDR3 has 17 amino acids. Looked up from germline, CDR1 is SGHRS and CDR2 is YFSETQ. Between the trimmed V and J ends, which lost 2 bases and 2 bases, there was a span of 20 bases. The CDR3 DNA reads TGCGCCAGCAGCTTTCTCGAGGGGCCCCGTCTTACCTACGAGCAGTACTTC. The encoded protein is CASSFLEGPRLTYEQYF.

This chain connects TRBV12-5 to TRBJ2-1; tentative D call: TRBD1 (5 bases). CDR3 size: 15 residues. The ends were cut back, 2 bases at V and 5 bases at J, with 13 bases in the middle. Germline CDR1 LGHNT, CDR2 FRNRAP. The CDR3 nucleotides read TGTGCTAGTGGTTTGTATCTGGGGCCGAACAATGAGCAGTTCTTC. Residues: CASGLYLGPNNEQFF.

The chain employs TRBV20-1 and TRBJ1-2, with TRBD1 identical over 7 bases. Losses at the gene ends were 3 bases for V and 13 bases for J; bases not matched to a gene: 8. Germline values: CDR1 DFQATT, CDR2 SNEGSKA (reference sequence). CDR3 length: 11 amino acids. The CDR3 DNA is TGCAGTGCTAGGGGACAGCGAGCTCTCACCTTC. Residues: CSARGQRALTF.